These 19 T cell receptor beta chains were all obtained from the same sample, sequenced in a study of response to subunit inactivated influenza vaccine. TCRdb fed the RT-PCR reads into MiXCR, producing one record per CDR3 protein. The data contain 800,000 to 1,000,000 distinct CDR3 sequences, 20% to 25% of them singletons. The sample here was PBMCs from blood, taken 5 to 6 days after vaccination. Receptors were obtained from a man aged 50 or older who received an inactivated influenza vaccine.

CDR3 coding DNA: TGTGCCAGCAGCTCCCGGGACAGGGGGCACCTCCCCTACGAGCAGTACTTC. It encodes CASSSRDRGHLPYEQYF. The chain joins TRBV12-3 or TRBV12-4 to TRBJ2-7; the match to TRBD1 covers 12 bases. This CDR3 region has 17 residues. J was trimmed by 2 bases and V by 6 bases; bases with no gene match: 11.

Many counts were recorded for this clonotype. The chain is built from TRBV29-1 and TRBJ2-1; perhaps TRBD2 as D (5 bases). Germline V CDR1 and CDR2: SQVTM, ANQGSEA. V lost 4 bases, J lost 0 bases, and 16 bases lay in between. CDR3 length: 16 residues. CDR3 DNA: TGCAGCGTTGGGGCGGTCGGGATTAGCTCCTACAATGAGCAGTTCTTC. Translation: CSVGAVGISSYNEQFF.

The V and J genes are TRBV7-9 and TRBJ2-1; D is undetermined. The CDR3 loop spans 12 amino acids. From germline, CDR1 is SEHNR and CDR2 FQNEAQ (reference sequence). Trimming shortened V by 7 bases and J by 9 bases, and 13 bases separated the two germline ends. DNA for the CDR3: TGTGCCAGCAACTCAGCAAGTAGTGAGCAGTTCTTC. This gives the protein CASNSASSEQFF.

The chain carries TRBV7-3 and TRBJ2-3; D is unresolved. V lost 5 bases and J lost 6, with 9 bases in between. The CDR3 has 12 residues. In germline, CDR1 is SGHTA, CDR2 FQGTGA. CDR3 in amino acids: CASSQDGDTQYF. The CDR3 region has the DNA TGTGCCAGCAGCCAAGATGGGGATACGCAGTATTTT.

This chain links TRBV7-9 with TRBJ2-3; 8 bases line up with TRBD2. The CDR3 length is 15 residues. Germline CDR1 and CDR2: SEHNR and FQNEAQ (reference sequence). Germline trimming cut 5 bases from V and 2 bases from J; bases unmatched to any gene: 6. CDR3 region: CASSPGGVTTDTQYF. The CDR3, as DNA: TGTGCCAGCAGCCCGGGGGGGGTCACCACAGATACGCAGTATTTT.

This clonotype was picked up a small number of times. This rearrangement joins TRBV4-1 to TRBJ2-3, with D possibly matching TRBD1 (5 bases). V lost 2 bases and J 2 bases, leaving 8 bases between the germline ends. The CDR3 length is 14 residues. CDR1 and CDR2 (germline): MGHRA, YSYEKL. The CDR3 DNA reads TGCGCCAGCAGCCAACAGGGCGCCACAGATACGCAGTATTTT. It yields the protein CASSQQGATDTQYF.

This clonotype was observed a handful of times. The gene calls are TRBV12-3 or TRBV12-4 and TRBJ2-2, with TRBD1 matching over 8 bases. The CDR3 contains 16 residues. V shed 3 bases, J shed 3 bases, and the junction held 6 bases outside the gene matches. CDR3: CASSFSTGGHTGELFF. The CDR3 nucleotides are TGTGCCAGCAGTTTTAGTACAGGGGGTCACACCGGGGAGCTGTTTTTT.

The V and J genes are TRBV5-6 and TRBJ2-3, with a tentative D call TRBD2 (6 bases). V lost 7 bases and J 3 bases, leaving 18 bases between the germline ends. The CDR3 sequence is 15 residues long. CDR1 is SGHDT and CDR2 is YYEEEE in the germline V gene. CDR3 region: CASEIGAGLTDTQYF. The CDR3, as DNA: TGTGCCAGCGAAATTGGGGCGGGGCTAACAGATACGCAGTATTTT.

This clonotype was detected many times. The chain joins TRBV7-9 to TRBJ2-1; tentatively, D is TRBD2 (5 bases). V was pared by 5 bases and J by 9 bases, with 11 bases between. The CDR3 consists of 12 residues. Per the germline V gene, CDR1 is SEHNR and CDR2 is FQNEAQ (reference sequence). The CDR3 DNA follows: TGTGCCAGCAGCCTCCGGCTAGCTGAGCAGTTCTTC. Residues: CASSLRLAEQFF. Combining the CDR3 with reference TRBV7-9 and TRBJ2-1 gives the whole variable domain DTGVSQNPRHKITKRGQNVTFRCDPISEHNRLYWYRQTLGQGPEFLTYFQNEAQLEKSRLLSDRFSAERPKGSFSTLEIQRTEQGDSAMYLCASSLRLAEQFFGPGTRLTVL.

The CDR3 DNA reads TGTGCCAGCAGTTCCGATAGCGGGGAGAACACCGGGGAGCTGTTTTTT. This encodes CASSSDSGENTGELFF. The chain uses TRBV28 and TRBJ2-2, with TRBD2 identical over 8 bases. V dropped 4 bases and J dropped 1; count of bases not matched to a gene: 5. The germline V gene has CDR1 MDHEN and CDR2 SYDVKM. CDR3 size: 16 residues.

V and J are TRBV30 and TRBJ1-5; D is possibly TRBD1 (5 bases). CDR1 is GTSNPN and CDR2 is SVGIG in the germline V gene (reference sequence). There are 14 residues in the CDR3. V shed 3 bases and J shed 11 bases, with 20 bases lying between them. The CDR3 nucleotides are TGTGCCTGGAGGTCGCAGGGCTATCCTGATGCCCAGCATTTT. Translated: CAWRSQGYPDAQHF.

This chain uses TRBV5-4 with TRBJ2-2; 8 nucleotides agree with TRBD2. The junction had 9 bases not matched to a gene; V was cut back by 3 bases and J by 2 bases. From germline, CDR1 is SGHNT and CDR2 YYREEE (reference sequence). CDR3 length: 17 amino acids. The CDR3 nucleotides read TGTGCCAGCAGCTCGGCCACTAGCGGTTTAAACACCGGGGAGCTGTTTTTT. It codes for CASSSATSGLNTGELFF.

This clonotype was counted between two and nine times. The chain links TRBV6-5 to TRBJ2-1; 7 positions agree with TRBD1. Germline trimming cut 2 bases from V and 10 bases from J; bases unmatched to any gene: 11. CDR1 MNHEY and CDR2 SVGAGI come from the germline V gene. This CDR3 region has 15 residues. The CDR3 spells CASSYQTGVGVEQFF. The CDR3 DNA sequence: TGTGCCAGCAGTTACCAAACAGGGGTAGGGGTGGAGCAGTTCTTC.

In its sample, this clonotype was seen a few times. This chain uses TRBV7-2 with TRBJ2-3; D not resolved. The germline V gene encodes CDR1 SGHTA and CDR2 FQGNSA. With 1 base removed from V and 4 bases from J, the gap between germline ends came to 6 bases. The CDR3 is made up of 13 amino acids. The DNA of the CDR3 is TGTGCCAGCAGCTTAGTCCCCTCAGATACGCAGTATTTT. It specifies CASSLVPSDTQYF. The full variable domain, completed using reference TRBV7-2 and TRBJ2-3, is GAGVSQSPSNKVTEKGKDVELRCDPISGHTALYWYRQSLGQGLEFLIYFQGNSAPDKSGLPSDRFSAERTGGSVSTLTIQRTQQEDSAVYLCASSLVPSDTQYFGPGTRLTVL.

At least ten counts were recorded for this clonotype. The J gene is TRBJ2-4, the V gene TRBV9; D gene uncertain. Germline loops: CDR1 SGDLS, CDR2 YYNGEE. The CDR3 has 14 residues. V lost 0 bases and J 11 bases, leaving 15 bases between the germline ends. The CDR3 coding sequence is TGTGCCAGCAGCGTAGAATCTTCGGCCCCTTTTCAGTACTTC. Protein: CASSVESSAPFQYF.

The chain recombines TRBV5-1 with TRBJ1-2, with 8 bases that match TRBD1. The CDR3 is 14 residues long. V lost 4 bases to trimming and J lost 4 bases; unmatched junction nucleotides: 6. Germline CDR1 reads SGHRS; CDR2 reads YFSETQ. In nucleotides, the CDR3 is TGCGCCAGCAGCATAGACAGGGGCGGCTATGGCTACACCTTC. Translating gives CASSIDRGGYGYTF.

The rearrangement joins TRBV7-3 to TRBJ2-7; TRBD2 is a possible D gene (5 bases). V lost 2 bases and J 5 bases, leaving 10 bases between the germline ends. The CDR3 runs 13 residues. The V gene's germline CDR1 is SGHTA and CDR2 FQGTGA. The DNA for the CDR3 is TGTGCCAGCAGCTTATCGGGGTCCGACGAGCAGTACTTC. As protein: CASSLSGSDEQYF.

This clonotype appeared a single time. The chain carries TRBV28 and TRBJ1-2; TRBD1 agrees at 9 bases. CDR1 is MDHEN and CDR2 is SYDVKM in the germline V gene. CDR3 length: 14 amino acids. J lost 0 bases, V lost 8 bases, and 4 bases had no gene match. The CDR3 loop reads CASRQGVANYGYTF. CDR3 sequence (DNA): TGTGCCAGCCGACAGGGGGTGGCTAACTATGGCTACACCTTC.

The chain employs TRBV6-2 or TRBV6-3 and TRBJ1-5; D is unresolved. The CDR3 consists of 12 residues. Trimming took off 5 bases at V and 7 bases at J, with 9 bases between the two ends. Germline V gene data show CDR1 as MNHEY and CDR2 as SVGEGT. The CDR3 protein is CASSPGLQPQHF. The CDR3 DNA follows: TGTGCCAGCAGTCCCGGACTCCAGCCCCAGCATTTT.